Below, 18 T cell receptor beta chains from the same sample are listed, as sequenced in a study of blood T cell repertoires in COVID-19 (dated by TCRdb to 2018 to 2020). Libraries were prepared through the immunoSEQ multiplex PCR assay. The table was pulled from immuneACCESS by TCRdb, which kept in-frame rearrangements only. Such tables lose some clones; where checked, under half of the loss comes from unresolved V genes, and the rest has no known cause. The sample yields about 210,000 clones; around 87% were counted once. 3% of the sample lies in the top ten. The sequenced sample consisted of peripheral blood. The receptors here all came from a man aged 60-69 years with acute or convalescent COVID-19.

This sequence joins TRBV3-1 (or the pseudogene TRBV3-2) and TRBJ2-7, with D tentatively TRBD2 (6 bases). The V gene lost 0 bases and the J gene lost 0 bases, with 12 bases spanning the gap. Germline V gene data show CDR1 as LGHDT and CDR2 as YNNKEL (reference sequence). The CDR3 extends over 16 amino acids. The CDR3 region is CASSQDLPGGSYEQYF. The CDR3 bases are TGTGCCAGCAGCCAAGACTTGCCCGGGGGCTCCTACGAGCAGTACTTC.

The chain is built from TRBV9 and TRBJ1-2; no firm D call. The CDR3 loop spans 13 amino acids. Germline V lookup: CDR1 SGDLS, CDR2 YYNGEE. The V and J ends lost 3 bases and 2 bases respectively, with 8 bases between them. The CDR3 loop reads CASSGGKNYGYTF. The CDR3, as DNA: TGTGCCAGCAGCGGAGGGAAAAACTATGGCTACACCTTC.

The chain links TRBV7-9 to TRBJ2-3; TRBD1 agrees at 7 bases. CDR1 is SEHNR and CDR2 is FQNEAQ in the germline V gene (reference sequence). V dropped 5 bases and J dropped 0; count of bases not matched to a gene: 14. CDR3 length equals 18 residues. The DNA for the CDR3 is TGTGCCAGCAGCCGGGGACAGTCGGGCTCGCCTAGCACAGATACGCAGTATTTT. Translation gives CASSRGQSGSPSTDTQYF.

The chain has TRBV19 and TRBJ1-3; 8 positions match TRBD1. Germline V gives CDR1 LNHDA, CDR2 SQIVND (reference sequence). Trimming removed 4 bases from V and 1 base from J; junction bases left unmatched: 9. This CDR3 has 17 residues. Written as DNA, the CDR3 is TGTGCCAGTAGTACCCCTGCGGACAGGGTATCTGGAAACACCATATATTTT. This encodes CASSTPADRVSGNTIYF.

The chain carries TRBV6-5 and TRBJ1-2; no firm D call. This CDR3 comprises 11 residues. Trimming removed 6 bases at V and 4 bases at J, with 6 bases between. In germline, CDR1 is MNHEY, CDR2 SVGAGI. CDR3 DNA sequence: TGTGCCAGCAGGTCAATCTATGGCTACACCTTC. Protein product: CASRSIYGYTF.

The chain couples TRBV19 to TRBJ1-6; TRBD1 might be the D (6 bases). Looked up from germline, CDR1 is LNHDA and CDR2 is SQIVND (reference sequence). This CDR3 has 15 amino acids. Trimming took 6 bases from V and 9 from J, leaving 18 bases between them. CDR3 coding DNA: TGTGCCAGTAGCCCAACAGGGTCTGTTGGTTCACCCCTCCACTTT. Encoded protein: CASSPTGSVGSPLHF.

This clone was detected once. The chain uses TRBV7-9 and TRBJ2-5; perhaps TRBD1 as D (6 bases). Trimming removed 5 bases from V and 3 bases from J, with 10 bases in between. Germline V gene data show CDR1 as SEHNR and CDR2 as FQNEAQ (reference sequence). The CDR3 runs to 13 residues. The CDR3 protein is CASSPYREETQYF. The CDR3 DNA is TGTGCCAGCAGCCCGTACAGGGAAGAGACCCAGTACTTC.

The chain employs TRBV4-1 and TRBJ2-1; D is uncertain. V was cut by 1 base and J by 9 bases, with 7 bases left in between. Germline CDR1 is MGHRA and CDR2 is YSYEKL. The length of the CDR3 is 12 residues. Here the CDR3 reads CASSQVLREQFF. CDR3 nucleotides: TGCGCCAGCAGCCAAGTTTTGCGTGAGCAGTTCTTC.

The V gene is TRBV19, the J gene TRBJ1-2; 7 nucleotides align to TRBD1. The CDR3 runs to 16 residues. V lost 6 bases and J lost 0; bases outside the gene matches: 10. Per germline, CDR1 LNHDA and CDR2 SQIVND (reference sequence). The CDR3 DNA sequence: TGTGCCAGTAGCCTTGGACAGGTCGCAGCTAACTATGGCTACACCTTC. Its translation is CASSLGQVAANYGYTF.

The V call is TRBV5-6, the J call TRBJ1-1; 7 bases map to TRBD1. V dropped 4 bases and J dropped 0; count of bases not matched to a gene: 6. Germline CDR1 reads SGHDT; CDR2 reads YYEEEE. The CDR3 is 15 amino acids. DNA of the CDR3: TGTGCCAGCAGCCCTCCCGGACAGGTGAACACTGAAGCTTTCTTT. Its translation: CASSPPGQVNTEAFF.

The gene calls are TRBV5-1 and TRBJ2-5; TRBD1 is a possible D gene (5 bases). The CDR3 runs 15 residues. The germline gives CDR1 SGHRS, CDR2 YFSETQ. Trimming stripped 0 bases from V and 1 base from J, with 10 bases between. For the CDR3, the DNA is TGCGCCAGCAGCTTGGGATCAGGGATCCAAGAGACCCAGTACTTC. It codes for CASSLGSGIQETQYF.

The chain links TRBV19 to TRBJ1-2, with 8 positions matching TRBD1. Trimming at V came to 6 bases and at J to 0 bases, leaving 15 bases not matched to a gene. The CDR3 totals 18 residues. Germline V gives CDR1 LNHDA, CDR2 SQIVND (reference sequence). The CDR3 protein is CASRQARSGDRTNYGYTF. The CDR3 nucleotides read TGTGCCAGTAGACAGGCTCGGTCGGGGGACAGGACTAACTATGGCTACACCTTC.

V gene TRBV11-3 combines with J gene TRBJ1-1, with D possibly matching TRBD1 (5 bases). The germline V gene has CDR1 SGHNT and CDR2 YENEEA. The V end lost 2 bases, the J end lost 5 bases, and 9 bases lay between the germline ends. The CDR3 length is 13 residues. CDR3 nucleotide sequence: TGTGCCAGCAGCTTACTGCGACAGACTGAAGCTTTCTTT. Amino acids: CASSLLRQTEAFF.

J is TRBJ2-5 and V is TRBV5-1; TRBD2 agrees at 8 bases. CDR1 and CDR2 from the germline V gene are SGHRS and YFSETQ. With 4 bases clipped from V and 2 bases from J, the junction kept 4 bases outside the gene matches. There are 14 residues in the CDR3. CDR3 sequence (DNA): TGCGCCAGCAGCCCCGGGACTAGACAAGAGACCCAGTACTTC. It is translated as CASSPGTRQETQYF.

The J gene is TRBJ2-7, the V gene TRBV12-2; the D call in the table, TRBD2, was not verified against the DNA. TRBV12-2 is labeled a pseudogene. This CDR3 is 22 amino acids long. Written as DNA, the CDR3 is TGTGCAAGTCGCCCGCGACCGCCGACTGCTACCCCCCTGACTGTCCGCTGGTACGAGCAGTACTTC. Amino acids: CASRPRPPTATPLTVRWYEQYF.

This chain joins TRBV11-3 and TRBJ2-7; D unresolved. Trimming took 5 bases from V and 1 from J, leaving 12 bases between them. There are 14 residues in the CDR3. Germline V lookup: CDR1 SGHNT, CDR2 YENEEA. The CDR3 DNA is TGTGCCAGCAGCATAGGCTTCGGGTCCTACGAGCAGTACTTC. Its protein product is CASSIGFGSYEQYF.

The V gene is TRBV30, the J gene TRBJ2-4, with TRBD1 matching 7 bases. V dropped 4 bases and J dropped 8; count of bases not matched to a gene: 11. Germline CDR1 and CDR2: GTSNPN and SVGIG (reference sequence). The CDR3 runs 14 residues. The DNA for the CDR3 is TGTGCCTGGACCCGAAGCGAGGGGGCGGACATTCAGTACTTC. Translated, it gives CAWTRSEGADIQYF.

This clone has a single count. This chain joins TRBV27 and TRBJ2-1, with 8 nucleotides matching TRBD2. CDR1 and CDR2 from the germline V gene are MNHEY and SMNVEV (reference sequence). The CDR3 covers 14 residues. The trim removed 4 bases at V and 6 bases at J, leaving 5 bases unmatched. The CDR3 nucleotides read TGTGCCAGCAGTTCACTAGCGGTCCCCAATGAGCAGTTCTTC. Amino acid sequence: CASSSLAVPNEQFF.